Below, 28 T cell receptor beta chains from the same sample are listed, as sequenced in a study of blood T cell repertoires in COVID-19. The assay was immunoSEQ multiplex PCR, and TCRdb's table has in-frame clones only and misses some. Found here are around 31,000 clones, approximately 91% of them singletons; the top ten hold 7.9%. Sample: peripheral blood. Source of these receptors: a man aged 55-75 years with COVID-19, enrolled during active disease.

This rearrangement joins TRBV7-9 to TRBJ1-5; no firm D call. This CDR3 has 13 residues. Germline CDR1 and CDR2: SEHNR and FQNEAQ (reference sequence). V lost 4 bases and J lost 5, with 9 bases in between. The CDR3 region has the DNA TGTGCCAGCAGCTCGGAGGGCCATCAGCCCCAGCATTTT. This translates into CASSSEGHQPQHF.

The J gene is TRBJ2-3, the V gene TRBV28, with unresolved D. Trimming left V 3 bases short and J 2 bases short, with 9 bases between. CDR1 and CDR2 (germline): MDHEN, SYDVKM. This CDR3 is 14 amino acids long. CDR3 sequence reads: CASSFESYTDTQYF. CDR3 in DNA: TGTGCCAGCAGTTTCGAGAGTTACACAGATACGCAGTATTTT.

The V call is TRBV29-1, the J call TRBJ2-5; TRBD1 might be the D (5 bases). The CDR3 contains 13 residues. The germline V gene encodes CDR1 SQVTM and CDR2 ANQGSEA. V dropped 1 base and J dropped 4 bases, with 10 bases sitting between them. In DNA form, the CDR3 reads TGCAGCGTTGAAGCGACAGTGGGAGAGACCCAGTACTTC. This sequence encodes CSVEATVGETQYF.

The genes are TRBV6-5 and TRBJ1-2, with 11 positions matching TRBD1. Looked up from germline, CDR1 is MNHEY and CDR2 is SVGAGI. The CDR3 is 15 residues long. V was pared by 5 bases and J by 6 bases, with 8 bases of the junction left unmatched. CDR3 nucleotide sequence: TGTGCCAGCAGTACCCGGACAGGGGGCGCCGATGGCTACACCTTC. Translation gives CASSTRTGGADGYTF.

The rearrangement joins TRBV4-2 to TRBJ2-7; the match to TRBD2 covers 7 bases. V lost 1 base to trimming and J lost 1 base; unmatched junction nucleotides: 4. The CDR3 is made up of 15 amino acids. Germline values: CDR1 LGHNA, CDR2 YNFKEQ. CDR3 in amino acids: CASSQGRERSYEQYF. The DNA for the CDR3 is TGTGCCAGCAGCCAAGGGCGGGAGAGATCCTACGAGCAGTACTTC.

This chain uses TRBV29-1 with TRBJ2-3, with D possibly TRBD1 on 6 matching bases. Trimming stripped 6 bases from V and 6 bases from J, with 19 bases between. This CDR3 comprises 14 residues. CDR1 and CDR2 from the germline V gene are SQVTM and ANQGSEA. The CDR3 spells CSVKRDTAGDTQYF. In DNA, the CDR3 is TGCAGCGTGAAACGGGACACGGCTGGGGATACGCAGTATTTT.

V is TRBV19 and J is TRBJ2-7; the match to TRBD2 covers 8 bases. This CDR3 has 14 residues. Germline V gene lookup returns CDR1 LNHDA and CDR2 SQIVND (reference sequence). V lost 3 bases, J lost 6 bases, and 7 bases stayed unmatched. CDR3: CASSIGTGGSEQYF. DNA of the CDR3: TGTGCCAGTAGTATTGGGACGGGAGGGAGCGAGCAGTACTTC.

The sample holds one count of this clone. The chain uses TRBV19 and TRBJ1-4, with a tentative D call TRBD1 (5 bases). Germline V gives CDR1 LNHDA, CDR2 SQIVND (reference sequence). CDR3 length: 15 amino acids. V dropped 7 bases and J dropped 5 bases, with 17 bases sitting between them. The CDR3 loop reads CASTQRGRANEKLFF. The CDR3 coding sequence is TGTGCCAGTACCCAAAGGGGCCGCGCGAATGAAAAACTGTTTTTT.

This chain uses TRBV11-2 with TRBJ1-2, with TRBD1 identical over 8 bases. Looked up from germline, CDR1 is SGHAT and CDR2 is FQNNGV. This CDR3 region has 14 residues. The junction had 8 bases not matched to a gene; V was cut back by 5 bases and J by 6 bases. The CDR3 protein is CASSTTGEHHGYTF. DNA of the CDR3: TGTGCCAGCAGCACGACAGGGGAACATCATGGCTACACCTTC.

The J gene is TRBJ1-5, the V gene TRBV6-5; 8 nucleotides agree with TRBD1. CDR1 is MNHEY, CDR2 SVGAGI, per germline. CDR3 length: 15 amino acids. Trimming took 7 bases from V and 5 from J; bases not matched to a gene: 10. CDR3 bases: TGTGCCAGCACCTCAGGTGCAGGGGGCCATCAGCCCCAGCATTTT. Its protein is CASTSGAGGHQPQHF.

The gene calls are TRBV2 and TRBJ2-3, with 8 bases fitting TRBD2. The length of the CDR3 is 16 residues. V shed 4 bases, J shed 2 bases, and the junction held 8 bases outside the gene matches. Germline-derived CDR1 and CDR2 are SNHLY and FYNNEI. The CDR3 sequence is CASSGRLAGDTDTQYF. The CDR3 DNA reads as TGTGCCAGCAGTGGACGCCTAGCGGGTGACACAGATACGCAGTATTTT.

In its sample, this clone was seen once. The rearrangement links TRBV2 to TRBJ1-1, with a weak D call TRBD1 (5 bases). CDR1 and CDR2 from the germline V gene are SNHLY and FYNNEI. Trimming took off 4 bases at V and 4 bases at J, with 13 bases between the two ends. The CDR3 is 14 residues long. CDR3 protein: CASSVGGVGTEAFF. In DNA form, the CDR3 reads TGTGCCAGCAGTGTGGGGGGAGTGGGCACTGAAGCTTTCTTT.

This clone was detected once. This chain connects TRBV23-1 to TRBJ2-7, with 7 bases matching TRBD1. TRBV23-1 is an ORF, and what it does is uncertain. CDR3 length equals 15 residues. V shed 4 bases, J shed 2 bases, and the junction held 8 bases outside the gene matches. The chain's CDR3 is CASSLPIGQAYEQYF. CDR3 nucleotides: TGCGCCAGCAGTCTACCCATAGGACAGGCCTACGAGCAGTACTTC.

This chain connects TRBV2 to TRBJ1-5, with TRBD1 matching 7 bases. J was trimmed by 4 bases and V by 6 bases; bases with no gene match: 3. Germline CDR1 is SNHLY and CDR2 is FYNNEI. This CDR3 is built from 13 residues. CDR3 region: CASSADRNQPQHF. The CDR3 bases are TGTGCCAGCAGCGCGGACAGGAATCAGCCCCAGCATTTT.

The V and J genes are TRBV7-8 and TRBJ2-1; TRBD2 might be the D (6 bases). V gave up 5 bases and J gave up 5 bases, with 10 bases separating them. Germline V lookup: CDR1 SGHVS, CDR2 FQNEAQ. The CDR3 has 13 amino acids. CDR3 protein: CASSDGGDNEQFF. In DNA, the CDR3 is TGTGCCAGCAGCGACGGAGGGGACAATGAGCAGTTCTTC. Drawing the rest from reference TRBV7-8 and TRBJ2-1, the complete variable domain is GAGVSQSPRYKVAKRGQDVALRCDPISGHVSLFWYQQALGQGPEFLTYFQNEAQLDKSGLPSDRFFAERPEGSVSTLKIQRTQQEDSAVYLCASSDGGDNEQFFGPGTRLTVL.

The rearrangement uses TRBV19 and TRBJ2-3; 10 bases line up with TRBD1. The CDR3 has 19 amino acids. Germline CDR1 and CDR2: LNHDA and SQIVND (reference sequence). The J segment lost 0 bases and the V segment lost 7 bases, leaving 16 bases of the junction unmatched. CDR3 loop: CASTPRGQGTIGSTDTQYF. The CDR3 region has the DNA TGTGCCAGTACCCCGCGGGGACAGGGGACAATTGGCAGCACAGATACGCAGTATTTT.

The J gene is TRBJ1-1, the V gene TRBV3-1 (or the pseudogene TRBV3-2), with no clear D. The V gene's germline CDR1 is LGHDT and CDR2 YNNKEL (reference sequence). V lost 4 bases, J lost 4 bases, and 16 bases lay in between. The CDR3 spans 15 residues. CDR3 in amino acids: CASSPSSGFTTEAFF. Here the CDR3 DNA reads TGTGCCAGCAGCCCCAGCAGCGGGTTCACCACTGAAGCTTTCTTT.

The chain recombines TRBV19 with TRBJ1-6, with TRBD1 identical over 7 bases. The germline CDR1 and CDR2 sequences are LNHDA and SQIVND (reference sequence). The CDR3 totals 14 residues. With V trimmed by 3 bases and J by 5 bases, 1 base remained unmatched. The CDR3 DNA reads TGTGCCAGTAGTATTGGACAGGATAATTCACCCCTCCACTTT. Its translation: CASSIGQDNSPLHF.

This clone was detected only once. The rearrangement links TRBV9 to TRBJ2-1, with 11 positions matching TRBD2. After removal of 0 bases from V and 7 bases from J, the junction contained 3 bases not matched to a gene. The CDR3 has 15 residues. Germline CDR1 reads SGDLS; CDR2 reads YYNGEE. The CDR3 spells CASSVVAGGWNEQFF. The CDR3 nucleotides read TGTGCCAGCAGCGTAGTAGCGGGAGGGTGGAATGAGCAGTTCTTC.

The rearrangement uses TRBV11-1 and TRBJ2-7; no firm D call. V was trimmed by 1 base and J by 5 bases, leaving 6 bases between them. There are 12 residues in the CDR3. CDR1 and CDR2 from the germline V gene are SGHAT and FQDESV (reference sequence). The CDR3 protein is CASSLELNEQYF. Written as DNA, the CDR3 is TGTGCCAGCAGCTTAGAGCTAAACGAGCAGTACTTC. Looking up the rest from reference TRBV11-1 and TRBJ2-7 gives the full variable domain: EAEVAQSPRYKITEKSQAVAFWCDPISGHATLYWYRQILGQGPELLVQFQDESVVDDSQLPKDRFSAERLKGVDSTLKIQPAELGDSAMYLCASSLELNEQYFGPGTRLTVT.

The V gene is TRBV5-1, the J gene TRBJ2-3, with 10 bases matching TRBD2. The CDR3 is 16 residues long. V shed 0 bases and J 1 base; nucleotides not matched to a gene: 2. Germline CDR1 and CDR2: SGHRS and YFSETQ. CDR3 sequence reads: CASSLGLAGGTDTQYF. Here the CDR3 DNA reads TGCGCCAGCAGCTTGGGTCTAGCGGGAGGCACAGATACGCAGTATTTT.

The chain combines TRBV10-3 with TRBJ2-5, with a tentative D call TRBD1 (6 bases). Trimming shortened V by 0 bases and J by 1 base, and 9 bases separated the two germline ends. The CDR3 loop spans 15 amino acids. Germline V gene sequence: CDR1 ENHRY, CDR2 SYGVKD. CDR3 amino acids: CAISESGTSQETQYF. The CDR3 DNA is TGTGCCATCAGTGAGTCAGGGACAAGCCAAGAGACCCAGTACTTC.

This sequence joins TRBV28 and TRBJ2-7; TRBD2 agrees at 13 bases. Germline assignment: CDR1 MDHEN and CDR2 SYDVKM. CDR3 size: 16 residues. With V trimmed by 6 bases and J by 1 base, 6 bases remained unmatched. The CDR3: CASSRRTSGSSYEQYF. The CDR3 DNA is TGTGCCAGCAGCCGGAGGACTAGCGGGAGTTCCTACGAGCAGTACTTC.

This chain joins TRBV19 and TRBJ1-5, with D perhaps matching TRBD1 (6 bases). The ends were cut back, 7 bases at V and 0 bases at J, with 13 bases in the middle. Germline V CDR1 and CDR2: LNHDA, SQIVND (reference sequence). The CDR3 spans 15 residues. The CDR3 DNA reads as TGTGCCAGTATGGACAGCCCCTTTAGCAATCAGCCCCAGCATTTT. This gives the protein CASMDSPFSNQPQHF.

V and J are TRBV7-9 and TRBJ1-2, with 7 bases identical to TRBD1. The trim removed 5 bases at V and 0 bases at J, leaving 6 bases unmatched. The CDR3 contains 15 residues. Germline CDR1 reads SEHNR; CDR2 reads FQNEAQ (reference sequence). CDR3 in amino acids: CASSENRGANYGYTF. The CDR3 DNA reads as TGTGCCAGCAGCGAGAACAGGGGCGCTAACTATGGCTACACCTTC.

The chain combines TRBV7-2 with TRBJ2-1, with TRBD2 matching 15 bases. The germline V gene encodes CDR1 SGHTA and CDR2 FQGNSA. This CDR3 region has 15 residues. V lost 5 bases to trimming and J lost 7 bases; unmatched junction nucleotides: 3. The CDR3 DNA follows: TGTGCCAGCAGCACCGGGACTAGCGGGAGGAATGAGCAGTTCTTC. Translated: CASSTGTSGRNEQFF. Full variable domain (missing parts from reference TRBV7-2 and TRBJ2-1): GAGVSQSPSNKVTEKGKDVELRCDPISGHTALYWYRQSLGQGLEFLIYFQGNSAPDKSGLPSDRFSAERTGGSVSTLTIQRTQQEDSAVYLCASSTGTSGRNEQFFGPGTRLTVL.

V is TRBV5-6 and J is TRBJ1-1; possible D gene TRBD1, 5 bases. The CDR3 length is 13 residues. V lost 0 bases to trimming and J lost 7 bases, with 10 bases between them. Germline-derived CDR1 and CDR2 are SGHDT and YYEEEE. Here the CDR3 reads CASSLELTDEAFF. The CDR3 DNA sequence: TGTGCCAGCAGCTTGGAACTGACAGATGAAGCTTTCTTT.

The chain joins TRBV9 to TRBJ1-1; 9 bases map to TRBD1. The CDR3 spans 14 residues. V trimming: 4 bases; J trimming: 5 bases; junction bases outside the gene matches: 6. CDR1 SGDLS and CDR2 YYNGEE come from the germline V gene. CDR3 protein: CASSQTGGRTEAFF. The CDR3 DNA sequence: TGTGCCAGCAGCCAAACAGGGGGCAGGACTGAAGCTTTCTTT.